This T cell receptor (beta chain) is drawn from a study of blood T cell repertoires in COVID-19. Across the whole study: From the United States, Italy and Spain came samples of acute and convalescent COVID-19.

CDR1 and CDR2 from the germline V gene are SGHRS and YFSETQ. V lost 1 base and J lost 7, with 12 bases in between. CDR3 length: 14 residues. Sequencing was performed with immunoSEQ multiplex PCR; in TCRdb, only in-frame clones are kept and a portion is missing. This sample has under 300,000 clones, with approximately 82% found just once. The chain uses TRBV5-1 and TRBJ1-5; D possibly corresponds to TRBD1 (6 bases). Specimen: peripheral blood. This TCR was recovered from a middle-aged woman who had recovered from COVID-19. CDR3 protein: CASSLSQGTQPQHF. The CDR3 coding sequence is TGCGCCAGCAGCTTGAGTCAGGGGACGCAGCCCCAGCATTTT.